Listed below are T cell receptor beta chains from one sample, sequenced in a study of post-analysis software for immune sequencing data. TCRdb used MiXCR to reprocess the PCR reads, holding one entry per CDR3 protein. The sample consists of 650,000 to 850,000 distinct CDR3 sequences, more than 45% of them appearing once. The specimen was blood. These receptors originate from a girl between 5 and 17 years old with multiple sclerosis. Both conserved end residues are part of each CDR3. A D gene is named only where the DNA matches it firmly. Some rows have no size entry. The others give once, few or many, or a class for an expanded clone.

TRBV6-1,.,TRBJ2-1,.,TGTGCCAGCAGTGAGGGAGACACCTACAATGAGCAGTTCTTC,CASSEGDTYNEQFF
TRBV24-1,.,TRBJ2-5,.,TGTGCCACCAGTGATTTGGAAGGCTACCAAGAGACCCAGTACTTC,CATSDLEGYQETQYF
TRBV5-6,.,TRBJ2-5,TRBD2,TGTGCCAGCAGCCCAGGAACTAGCGGATACTCCCAGTACTTC,CASSPGTSGYSQYF
TRBV20-1,few,TRBJ2-7,.,TGCAGTGCTAGAGACGACACCTACGAGCAGTACTTC,CSARDDTYEQYF
TRBV20-1,few,TRBJ2-7,.,TGCAGTGCCAGGGAGGGGGCAACCTACGAGCAGTACTTC,CSAREGATYEQYF
TRBV6-5,few,TRBJ2-7,TRBD2,TGTGCCAGCAGCCAACAGCGGGGAATCTACGAGCAGTACTTC,CASSQQRGIYEQYF
TRBV13,.,TRBJ2-6,TRBD1,TGTGCCAGCAGCATTGGACAGGGTGGGGCCAACGTCCTGACTTTC,CASSIGQGGANVLTF
TRBV2,.,TRBJ1-5,.,TGTGCCAGCAGTGAAGGGGGTCAGCCCCAGCATTTT,CASSEGGQPQHF
TRBV5-1,.,TRBJ2-1,TRBD2,TGCGCCAGCAGCTTCGGGGGGGCGTCCTACAATGAGCAGTTCTTC,CASSFGGASYNEQFF
TRBV2,.,TRBJ2-5,.,TGTGCCAGCAGGGCCCAGACAGGCCGGTGGGAGACCCAGTACTTC,CASRAQTGRWETQYF
TRBV6-5,few,TRBJ1-2,.,TGTGCCTGCTGGGGGCACAAGGGCTTCGGCTACACCTTC,CACWGHKGFGYTF
TRBV20-1,.,TRBJ2-7,TRBD2,TGCAGTGCTATCACGGGGGGCTACGAGCAGTACTTC,CSAITGGYEQYF
TRBV15,few,TRBJ2-1,TRBD2,TGTGCCACCGGAAGGACTAGCTTGAATGAGCAGTTCTTC,CATGRTSLNEQFF
TRBV7-2,.,TRBJ2-5,.,TGTGCCAGCAGCTTAGCTGGCATACAAGAGACCCGGTACTTC,CASSLAGIQETRYF
TRBV7-8,.,TRBJ2-1,.,TGTGCCAGCAGCTTAGACATGGAAGTGACCTACAATGAGCGGTTCTTC,CASSLDMEVTYNERFF
TRBV10-3,.,TRBJ2-1,.,TGTGCCATCACTCGGGACAATGAGCAGTTCTTC,CAITRDNEQFF
TRBV29-1,.,TRBJ2-5,.,TGCAGCGTTGCGGTTCTGAGCTCCTACAATGAGCAGTACTTC,CSVAVLSSYNEQYF
TRBV5-1,.,TRBJ1-2,.,TGCGCCAGCAGCCCGGGACTCTATGGCTTCACCTTC,CASSPGLYGFTF
TRBV15,.,TRBJ2-3,.,TGTGCCACCAGCAAGAAGCTGACTCCAAGAGAGGAGTACACGCAGTATTTT,CATSKKLTPREEYTQYF
TRBV7-2,.,TRBJ1-6,.,TGTGCCAGCAGCCAGAGCGGACAGTCCACCCCCGCACCCCTCCACTTT,CASSQSGQSTPAPLHF
TRBV12-3/TRBV12-4,.,TRBJ2-4,TRBD1,TGTGCCAGCGGCCTTACTCAGGGGGCGGGCATTCAGTACTTC,CASGLTQGAGIQYF
TRBV10-3,.,TRBJ2-3,TRBD1,TGTGCCATCAGTGCCCGGGACAGGGACACAGATACGCAGTATTTT,CAISARDRDTDTQYF
TRBV12-3/TRBV12-4,few,TRBJ2-5,TRBD2,TGTGCCAGCAGCCGTGCGACTAGCGGGAAAGAGACCCAGTACTTC,CASSRATSGKETQYF
TRBV6-5,few,TRBJ2-7,.,TGTGCCAGCAGTCTTAGGGACCCCTCCTACGAGCAGTACTTC,CASSLRDPSYEQYF
TRBV6-4,.,TRBJ2-2,TRBD2,TGTGCCAGCAGTGAGCGGGAGGCCGGGGAGCTGTTTTTT,CASSEREAGELFF
TRBV12-3/TRBV12-4,.,TRBJ2-6,TRBD1,TGTGCCAGCGGCCCAGGGGGACAGTTTATCTCTGGGGCCAACGTCCTGACTTTC,CASGPGGQFISGANVLTF
TRBV5-4,.,TRBJ2-2,.,TGTGCCAGCAGCTTGGAAGGGTTCGCCGGGGAGCTGTTTTTT,CASSLEGFAGELFF